This T cell receptor (beta chain) came from a study of shared T cell receptors in the human thymus. CDR1 SGHTS and CDR2 YDEGEE come from the germline V gene. The CDR3 sequence is 16 residues long. Trimming shortened V by 5 bases and J by 8 bases, and 20 bases separated the two germline ends. The data were produced by immunoSEQ multiplex PCR, yet TCRdb's version contains in-frame clones alone and is incomplete. The sample holds around 730,000 clones, approximately 85% seen once. The same data also went into a second study, on human thymus T cells. That source adds: Resections that were taken during corrective heart surgery supplied the thymus tissue. Repertoires sampled from thymus and blood appeared biased in V and J gene usage.

This TCR was sampled from a girl under three years old with a congenital heart defect. The source material was thymocytes. The chain recombines TRBV5-8 with TRBJ1-6, with TRBD1 as a possible D gene (6 bases). This chain's CDR3 is CASSHGQRLSHSPLHF. In nucleotides, the CDR3 is TGTGCCAGCAGTCATGGACAGCGACTCTCTCATTCACCCCTCCACTTT.